This T cell receptor (beta chain) was captured by sequencing in a study of regulatory T cells in long-lasting Graves disease. There are 16 residues in the CDR3. V dropped 2 bases and J dropped 7; count of bases not matched to a gene: 11. Germline CDR1 DFQATT, CDR2 SNEGSKA (reference sequence). For TCR beta, libraries came from iRepertoire HTBI primers and Arm-PCR of CDR3 regions. TCRdb re-called the multiplex PCR reads with MiXCR, one entry per CDR3 protein. The sample holds around 500,000 distinct CDR3 sequences, less than 25% seen once. This clonotype was observed a handful of times. Time point given: persistent/refractory GD, antithyroid drugs over 5 years with positive TRAb. Isolated PBMC RNA provided the starting material for the TCR library.

This TCR was sampled from a female donor with Graves disease. The sequences come from peripheral blood mononuclear cells (PBMCs), collected when the disease was refractory, from a patient treated with antithyroid drugs. This rearrangement joins TRBV20-1 to TRBJ2-7, with TRBD2 matching 13 bases. CDR3 sequence reads: CSARLILAGGPEEQYF. CDR3 nucleotide sequence: TGCAGTGCTAGATTAATACTAGCGGGAGGGCCCGAAGAGCAGTACTTC.